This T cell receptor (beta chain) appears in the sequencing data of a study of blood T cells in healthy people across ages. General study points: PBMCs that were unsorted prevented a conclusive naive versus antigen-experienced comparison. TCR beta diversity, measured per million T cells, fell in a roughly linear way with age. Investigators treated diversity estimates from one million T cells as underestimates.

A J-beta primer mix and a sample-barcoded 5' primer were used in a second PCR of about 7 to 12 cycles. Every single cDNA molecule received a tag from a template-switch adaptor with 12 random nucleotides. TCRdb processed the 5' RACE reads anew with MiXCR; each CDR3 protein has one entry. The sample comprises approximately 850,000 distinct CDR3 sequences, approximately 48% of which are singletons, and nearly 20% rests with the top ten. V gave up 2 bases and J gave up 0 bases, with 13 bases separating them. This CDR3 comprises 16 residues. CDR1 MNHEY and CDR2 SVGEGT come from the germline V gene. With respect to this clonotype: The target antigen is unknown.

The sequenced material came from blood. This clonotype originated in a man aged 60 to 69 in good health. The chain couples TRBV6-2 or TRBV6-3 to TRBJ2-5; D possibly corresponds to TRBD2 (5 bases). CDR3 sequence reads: CASSYGLARYQETQYF. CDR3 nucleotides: TGTGCCAGCAGTTACGGGCTAGCCAGGTACCAAGAGACCCAGTACTTC.